This T cell receptor beta chain was recorded in a study of T cells in Graves' hyperthyroidism and ophthalmopathy. It was RNA transcripts that yielded the amplified TCR beta CDR3 regions. In the first-round RT-PCR of the TCR CDR3, the HTBI primer set was used. TCRdb re-derived calls from the multiplex PCR reads in MiXCR, one entry per CDR3 protein. In the table there are around 350,000 distinct CDR3 sequences, around a sixth of which are singletons. V trimming: 5 bases; J trimming: 12 bases; junction bases outside the gene matches: 17. CDR1 is SGHAT, CDR2 FQDESV, per germline (reference sequence). The CDR3 consists of 16 residues. This clonotype was detected many times.

Material: blood. The TCR was taken from a woman in her late teens or twenties with Graves' hyperthyroidism that later progressed to Graves' ophthalmopathy. The chain is built from TRBV11-1 and TRBJ2-1; 9 bases agree with TRBD1. CDR3 protein: CASSRTGTGKGLGQFF. The CDR3 nucleotides are TGTGCCAGCAGCCGGACCGGGACAGGGAAGGGATTAGGGCAGTTCTTC.